These T cell receptor beta chains were read from a single sample in a study of Graves' ophthalmopathy and Graves' hyperthyroidism. In TCRdb, the multiplex PCR reads were re-called with MiXCR into one record per CDR3 protein. The data contain some 1.1 million distinct CDR3 sequences, less than 45% of them singletons. Sequenced sample: peripheral blood or thyroid tissue (not recorded which). These receptors all come from an adult man with Graves' hyperthyroidism. Each CDR3 is given with its conserved first and last residue. A D gene is named only where the DNA matches it firmly. Where a row states a size, it is once, few, many or the class of an expanded clone; other rows omit it.

TRBD1,TRBJ1-2,13,TRBV20-1,.,TGCAGTGCTAGAGGGCAGGGGGTGAAAGGCTACACCTTC,CSARGQGVKGYTF
TRBD2,TRBJ2-7,15,TRBV10-2,.,TGCGCCAGCAGCGAAGGGACTAACGGGGAATACGAGCAGTACTTC,CASSEGTNGEYEQYF
.,TRBJ1-6,15,TRBV25-1,.,TGTGCCAGCAGTGAAGACGGGGCAGGAGATCAGCCCCTCCACTTT,CASSEDGAGDQPLHF
.,TRBJ1-5,13,TRBV11-3,few,TGTGCCAGCAGCTGGGGACAAGATCAGCCCCAGCATTTT,CASSWGQDQPQHF
.,TRBJ1-6,16,TRBV5-1,.,TGCGCCAGCGATCAAGGGGTCGGCTCCTATAATTCACCCCTCCACTTT,CASDQGVGSYNSPLHF
TRBD1,TRBJ2-6,19,TRBV7-3,once,TGTGCCAGCAGCGCGAAGACAGGGAAGGCCCTTTCCGGGGCCAACGTCCTGACTTTC,CASSAKTGKALSGANVLTF
.,TRBJ1-5,13,TRBV7-9,.,TGTGCCAGCAGCCCACCAGGGGTAGGGCCCCAGCATTTT,CASSPPGVGPQHF
.,TRBJ1-5,13,TRBV20-1,many,TGCAGTGCTCAAGGGGGTGGGGATCAGCCCCAGCATTTT,CSAQGGGDQPQHF
TRBD1,TRBJ2-7,14,TRBV10-3,many,TGTGCCAGCCGGGACAGGGTTTACTCCTACGAGCAGTACTTC,CASRDRVYSYEQYF
.,TRBJ2-7,13,TRBV19,few,TGTGCCAGTAGTATACCGATGGACACCGAGCAGTACTTC,CASSIPMDTEQYF
TRBD1,TRBJ2-5,17,TRBV7-6,.,TGTGCCAGCAGCTTACCTCAAAACAGGGGGACTCAAGAGACCCAGTACTTC,CASSLPQNRGTQETQYF
TRBD1,TRBJ1-2,14,TRBV19,many,TGTGCCAGCCTTATGACAGCAGGGGGAGAGGGCTACACCTTC,CASLMTAGGEGYTF
.,TRBJ2-5,11,TRBV20-1,many,TGCAGTGCGTTCAGAGGTGGGACCCAGTACTTC,CSAFRGGTQYF
TRBD1,TRBJ2-5,15,TRBV15,few,TGTGCCACCAGCAGGGAAACACAGGGGCAAGAGACCCAGTACTTC,CATSRETQGQETQYF
.,TRBJ2-2,14,TRBV19,few,TGTGCCATAAAAAACAGACCCGACGCCGGGGAGCTGTTTTTT,CAIKNRPDAGELFF
TRBD2,TRBJ2-7,15,TRBV29-1,.,TGCAGCGTTGAAGATGGAGCAGCGGGAGCCTACGAGCAGTACTTC,CSVEDGAAGAYEQYF
.,TRBJ1-2,12,TRBV2,few,TGTGCCAGCAGACCCACTGGGGGACGGGCCATCTTC,CASRPTGGRAIF
TRBD1,TRBJ1-1,14,TRBV19,.,TGTGCCAGCCAGGACAGGGGTTGGAACACTGAAGCTTTCTTT,CASQDRGWNTEAFF
TRBD1,TRBJ1-4,13,TRBV29-1,.,TGCAGCCTCTGGGACAGACGCTATGAAAAACTGTTTTTT,CSLWDRRYEKLFF
.,TRBJ1-6,16,TRBV7-9,many,TGTGCCAGCAGCTCCCGGAAACAGGTTGGGACTTCACCCCTCCACTTT,CASSSRKQVGTSPLHF
.,TRBJ2-5,16,TRBV7-7,many,TGTGCCAGCAGCTTAAGGGGGGGGAGTGATGCGGAGACCCAGTACTTC,CASSLRGGSDAETQYF
.,TRBJ2-7,14,TRBV7-6,many,TGTGCCAGCAGTTCGTCACAGGGCTCCTACGAGCAGTACTTC,CASSSSQGSYEQYF
TRBD2,TRBJ2-7,15,TRBV7-2,.,TGTGCCAGTTCAAATATAGCTAGCGGGAGCTGCGAGCAGTACTTC,CASSNIASGSCEQYF
.,TRBJ2-4,16,TRBV20-1,.,TGCAGTGCTAAACCCGGAGGGATGGGGGTCAAAAACATTCAGTACTTC,CSAKPGGMGVKNIQYF
.,TRBJ1-5,16,TRBV7-9,.,TGTGCCAGCAGCCCGCAAACGGGACGTTTCCAAGAGACCCAGCATTTT,CASSPQTGRFQETQHF